These T cell receptor beta chains were read from a single sample in a study of T cells in Graves' hyperthyroidism and ophthalmopathy. TCRdb re-called the multiplex PCR reads with MiXCR, one entry per CDR3 protein. The sample records roughly 720,000 distinct CDR3 sequences, 15% to 20% being singletons. The sample was blood. All receptors derive from a middle-aged man with Graves' hyperthyroidism. The CDR3 runs from the conserved cysteine through the conserved F or W. A D gene is named only where the DNA matches it firmly. Not every row has a clone size; where given, it reads once, few, many or a size class.

CDR3aa: CASSRGDSFSIQEFF
CDR3nt: TGTGCCAGCAGTCGGGGGGACAGCTTCTCGATCCAGGAGTTCTTC
d_gene: NA
j_gene: TRBJ2-1
v_gene: TRBV6-1
abundance: many

CDR3aa: CASSLPSTGVEQYF
CDR3nt: TGTGCCAGCAGTTTACCCTCCACAGGGGTCGAGCAGTACTTC
d_gene: TRBD1
j_gene: TRBJ2-7
v_gene: TRBV28
abundance: NA

CDR3aa: CASSFTGGYYNEQFF
CDR3nt: TGTGCCAGCAGTTTCACAGGGGGATACTACAATGAGCAGTTCTTC
d_gene: TRBD1
j_gene: TRBJ2-1
v_gene: TRBV27
abundance: many

CDR3aa: CASSLTIVGLPYGYTF
CDR3nt: TGTGCCAGCAGTTTGACGATTGTGGGACTCCCCTATGGCTACACCTTC
d_gene: NA
j_gene: TRBJ1-2
v_gene: TRBV6-2/TRBV6-3
abundance: few

CDR3aa: CASTPGDRGDYEQYF
CDR3nt: TGTGCCAGCACTCCTGGGGACAGGGGGGACTACGAGCAGTACTTC
d_gene: TRBD1
j_gene: TRBJ2-7
v_gene: TRBV7-9
abundance: many

CDR3aa: CASRGQVYNQPQHF
CDR3nt: TGTGCCAGCAGGGGACAGGTTTACAATCAGCCCCAGCATTTT
d_gene: TRBD1
j_gene: TRBJ1-5
v_gene: TRBV28
abundance: many

CDR3aa: CASSPQAQSTGELFF
CDR3nt: TGTGCCAGCAGCCCACAGGCGCAGTCCACCGGGGAGCTGTTTTTT
d_gene: NA
j_gene: TRBJ2-2
v_gene: TRBV4-2
abundance: few

CDR3aa: CASSAGPDETQYF
CDR3nt: TGTGCCAGCAGCGCGGGCCCGGATGAGACCCAGTACTTC
d_gene: NA
j_gene: TRBJ2-5
v_gene: TRBV5-5
abundance: NA

CDR3aa: CSARPVKKRNEQFF
CDR3nt: TGCAGTGCTAGACCCGTCAAAAAACGCAATGAGCAGTTCTTC
d_gene: NA
j_gene: TRBJ2-1
v_gene: TRBV20-1
abundance: NA

CDR3aa: CSAAGPRTVGQETQYF
CDR3nt: TGCAGTGCCGCGGGGCCCCGGACGGTAGGCCAAGAGACCCAGTACTTC
d_gene: NA
j_gene: TRBJ2-5
v_gene: TRBV20-1
abundance: NA

CDR3aa: CASRRGSMAVGNEQFF
CDR3nt: TGTGCCAGCAGACGGGGTAGTATGGCGGTAGGCAATGAGCAGTTCTTC
d_gene: NA
j_gene: TRBJ2-1
v_gene: TRBV2
abundance: many

CDR3aa: CASSLVRTKETQYF
CDR3nt: TGTGCCAGCAGCTTAGTTCGGACTAAAGAGACCCAGTACTTC
d_gene: NA
j_gene: TRBJ2-5
v_gene: TRBV7-9
abundance: many

CDR3aa: CASTGDYGYTF
CDR3nt: TGTGCCAGCACGGGGGACTATGGCTACACCTTC
d_gene: NA
j_gene: TRBJ1-2
v_gene: TRBV2
abundance: many

CDR3aa: CASSFGTSGVGAEQFF
CDR3nt: TGTGCCAGCAGTTTTGGAACTAGCGGGGTTGGAGCTGAGCAGTTCTTC
d_gene: TRBD2
j_gene: TRBJ2-1
v_gene: TRBV2
abundance: NA

CDR3aa: CASSLRRNSNEKLFF
CDR3nt: TGTGCCAGCAGTCTAAGACGGAACTCTAATGAAAAACTGTTTTTT
d_gene: NA
j_gene: TRBJ1-4
v_gene: TRBV7-2
abundance: many

CDR3aa: CASSATSGRYNEQFF
CDR3nt: TGTGCCAGCAGCGCGACTAGCGGGAGGTATAATGAGCAGTTCTTC
d_gene: TRBD2
j_gene: TRBJ2-1
v_gene: TRBV7-3
abundance: many

CDR3aa: CASSYSSKISGRSWGEQFF
CDR3nt: TGTGCCAGCAGTTACTCGAGTAAAATTAGCGGGAGGTCCTGGGGTGAGCAGTTCTTC
d_gene: TRBD2
j_gene: TRBJ2-1
v_gene: TRBV6-2/TRBV6-3
abundance: NA

CDR3aa: CAITLGEGYNEQFF
CDR3nt: TGTGCCATCACCTTGGGGGAGGGCTACAATGAGCAGTTCTTC
d_gene: TRBD2
j_gene: TRBJ2-1
v_gene: TRBV10-3
abundance: few

CDR3aa: CASSLAGRGNTYEQYF
CDR3nt: TGTGCCAGCAGCTTAGCGGGCAGGGGGAACACCTACGAGCAGTACTTC
d_gene: TRBD1
j_gene: TRBJ2-7
v_gene: TRBV7-9
abundance: few

CDR3aa: CASSVRSRPGQFF
CDR3nt: TGTGCCAGCAGCGTCCGGAGTCGTCCGGGGCAGTTCTTC
d_gene: NA
j_gene: TRBJ2-1
v_gene: TRBV7-8
abundance: few

CDR3aa: CASSQRLAPNEQFF
CDR3nt: TGTGCCAGCAGTCAGAGACTAGCCCCCAATGAGCAGTTCTTC
d_gene: TRBD2
j_gene: TRBJ2-1
v_gene: TRBV28
abundance: many

CDR3aa: CASSSGGDYGYTF
CDR3nt: TGCGCCAGCAGCTCTGGAGGGGACTATGGCTACACCTTC
d_gene: NA
j_gene: TRBJ1-2
v_gene: TRBV5-1
abundance: many

CDR3aa: CSAGLLYNEQFF
CDR3nt: TGCAGCGCGGGACTCCTATACAATGAGCAGTTCTTC
d_gene: NA
j_gene: TRBJ2-1
v_gene: TRBV29-1
abundance: few

CDR3aa: CASSVASGRRYEQYF
CDR3nt: TGTGCCAGCAGTGTCGCTAGCGGGAGACGGTACGAGCAGTACTTC
d_gene: TRBD2
j_gene: TRBJ2-7
v_gene: TRBV28
abundance: many

CDR3aa: CASTRTGPDTEAFF
CDR3nt: TGTGCCAGCACCAGGACAGGGCCGGACACTGAAGCTTTCTTT
d_gene: TRBD1
j_gene: TRBJ1-1
v_gene: TRBV12-3/TRBV12-4
abundance: many

CDR3aa: CAWSIGGEAFF
CDR3nt: TGTGCCTGGAGTATCGGGGGGGAAGCTTTCTTT
d_gene: NA
j_gene: TRBJ1-1
v_gene: TRBV30
abundance: few

CDR3aa: CASSIGTSGELFF
CDR3nt: TGTGCCAGTAGTATTGGGACTAGCGGGGAGCTGTTTTTT
d_gene: TRBD2
j_gene: TRBJ2-2
v_gene: TRBV19
abundance: NA

CDR3aa: CASSMSDTQYF
CDR3nt: TGTGCCAGCAGTATGTCAGATACGCAGTATTTT
d_gene: NA
j_gene: TRBJ2-3
v_gene: TRBV27
abundance: NA

CDR3aa: CASSIQGLFGYTF
CDR3nt: TGTGCCAGTAGTATCCAGGGGTTGTTTGGCTACACCTTC
d_gene: NA
j_gene: TRBJ1-2
v_gene: TRBV19
abundance: NA

CDR3aa: CASSEETDRLTYEQYF
CDR3nt: TGTGCCAGCAGTGAAGAGACAGATCGCCTAACCTACGAGCAGTACTTC
d_gene: NA
j_gene: TRBJ2-7
v_gene: TRBV6-1
abundance: NA

CDR3aa: CATSDSFGGITDTQYF
CDR3nt: TGTGCCACCAGTGATTCCTTCGGGGGTATCACAGATACGCAGTATTTT
d_gene: NA
j_gene: TRBJ2-3
v_gene: TRBV24-1
abundance: NA

CDR3aa: CASTPTGGAGTEAFF
CDR3nt: TGTGCCAGCACCCCGACAGGGGGCGCGGGCACTGAAGCTTTCTTT
d_gene: TRBD1
j_gene: TRBJ1-1
v_gene: TRBV12-3/TRBV12-4
abundance: many

CDR3aa: CSARDIWQGEETQYF
CDR3nt: TGCAGTGCTAGAGATATTTGGCAGGGGGAAGAGACCCAGTACTTC
d_gene: TRBD1
j_gene: TRBJ2-5
v_gene: TRBV20-1
abundance: NA

CDR3aa: CASSSSGGAYFEQFF
CDR3nt: TGTGCCAGCAGTTCTAGCGGTGGGGCCTATTTTGAGCAGTTCTTC
d_gene: TRBD2
j_gene: TRBJ2-1
v_gene: TRBV28
abundance: many

CDR3aa: CATRVGRVSTEAFF
CDR3nt: TGTGCCACCAGGGTTGGCAGGGTAAGCACTGAAGCTTTCTTT
d_gene: NA
j_gene: TRBJ1-1
v_gene: TRBV15
abundance: NA

CDR3aa: CASSQRVLGNYEQYF
CDR3nt: TGCGCCAGCAGCCAAAGGGTCCTTGGGAACTACGAGCAGTACTTC
d_gene: NA
j_gene: TRBJ2-7
v_gene: TRBV4-1
abundance: NA

CDR3aa: CASSVRNSYNEQFF
CDR3nt: TGTGCCAGCAGCGTTAGGAATAGCTACAATGAGCAGTTCTTC
d_gene: NA
j_gene: TRBJ2-1
v_gene: TRBV9
abundance: few

CDR3aa: CSAYLDYGYTF
CDR3nt: TGCAGCGCGTATTTAGACTATGGCTACACCTTC
d_gene: NA
j_gene: TRBJ1-2
v_gene: TRBV29-1
abundance: many

CDR3aa: CASGHYKNIQYF
CDR3nt: TGTGCCAGCGGACATTACAAAAACATTCAGTACTTC
d_gene: NA
j_gene: TRBJ2-4
v_gene: TRBV6-2/TRBV6-3
abundance: NA

CDR3aa: CASNLGTSGYEQYF
CDR3nt: TGTGCCAGCAACCTCGGGACTAGCGGCTACGAGCAGTACTTC
d_gene: TRBD2
j_gene: TRBJ2-7
v_gene: TRBV28
abundance: few

CDR3aa: CASSEALTGGYGYTF
CDR3nt: TGTGCCAGCAGTGAAGCGCTTACAGGGGGGTATGGCTACACCTTC
d_gene: TRBD1
j_gene: TRBJ1-2
v_gene: TRBV2
abundance: many

CDR3aa: CASSFISGARGYTF
CDR3nt: TGTGCCAGCAGCTTCATCTCAGGGGCCCGGGGCTACACCTTC
d_gene: NA
j_gene: TRBJ1-2
v_gene: TRBV5-6
abundance: NA

CDR3aa: CASSITDTQYF
CDR3nt: TGTGCCAGCAGTATCACAGATACGCAGTATTTT
d_gene: NA
j_gene: TRBJ2-3
v_gene: TRBV2
abundance: many

CDR3aa: CASSLNGGVTDTQYF
CDR3nt: TGTGCCAGCAGCTTAAACGGCGGCGTCACAGATACGCAGTATTTT
d_gene: NA
j_gene: TRBJ2-3
v_gene: TRBV7-3
abundance: many

CDR3aa: CASSSAGTSGSYEQYF
CDR3nt: TGTGCCAGCAGTTCCGCCGGGACTAGCGGGAGCTACGAGCAGTACTTC
d_gene: TRBD2
j_gene: TRBJ2-7
v_gene: TRBV27
abundance: many

CDR3aa: CASSRRSENSPLHF
CDR3nt: TGTGCCAGCAGCAGACGCTCAGAGAATTCACCCCTCCACTTT
d_gene: NA
j_gene: TRBJ1-6
v_gene: TRBV7-2
abundance: few

CDR3aa: CASSFGRDPSTDTQYF
CDR3nt: TGTGCCAGCAGCTTTGGGCGGGATCCTAGCACAGATACGCAGTATTTT
d_gene: NA
j_gene: TRBJ2-3
v_gene: TRBV13
abundance: NA

CDR3aa: CASSQDGWGYEQYF
CDR3nt: TGCGCCAGCAGCCAAGATGGTTGGGGGTACGAGCAGTACTTC
d_gene: NA
j_gene: TRBJ2-7
v_gene: TRBV4-3
abundance: few

CDR3aa: CSVWASRLGVGEQFF
CDR3nt: TGCAGCGTTTGGGCTAGCCGGCTGGGGGTAGGTGAGCAGTTCTTC
d_gene: NA
j_gene: TRBJ2-1
v_gene: TRBV29-1
abundance: NA

CDR3aa: CASSQPRLAGDYNEQFF
CDR3nt: TGTGCCAGCAGCCAACCGAGACTAGCGGGAGACTACAATGAGCAGTTCTTC
d_gene: TRBD2
j_gene: TRBJ2-1
v_gene: TRBV3-1
abundance: few

CDR3aa: CTAGGEGQGSTDTQYF
CDR3nt: TGCACCGCTGGCGGGGAGGGCCAGGGTAGCACAGATACGCAGTATTTT
d_gene: TRBD2
j_gene: TRBJ2-3
v_gene: TRBV20-1
abundance: NA

CDR3aa: CASSRRDSHYNEQFF
CDR3nt: TGTGCCAGCAGCCGCCGGGACTCCCATTACAATGAGCAGTTCTTC
d_gene: NA
j_gene: TRBJ2-1
v_gene: TRBV12-3/TRBV12-4
abundance: many

CDR3aa: CASSYGGGGGYTF
CDR3nt: TGTGCCAGCAGTTATGGGGGCGGAGGCGGCTACACCTTC
d_gene: NA
j_gene: TRBJ1-2
v_gene: TRBV6-5
abundance: few

CDR3aa: CASTDASNTGELFF
CDR3nt: TGTGCCAGCACTGACGCGTCGAACACCGGGGAGCTGTTTTTT
d_gene: NA
j_gene: TRBJ2-2
v_gene: TRBV12-3/TRBV12-4
abundance: many

CDR3aa: CSARDAPDRPNYGYTF
CDR3nt: TGCAGTGCTAGAGATGCCCCAGACAGACCTAACTATGGCTACACCTTC
d_gene: NA
j_gene: TRBJ1-2
v_gene: TRBV20-1
abundance: NA

CDR3aa: CSASLRQGGQPQHF
CDR3nt: TGCAGTGCTAGCCTCAGACAGGGCGGTCAGCCCCAGCATTTT
d_gene: TRBD1
j_gene: TRBJ1-5
v_gene: TRBV20-1
abundance: NA

CDR3aa: CAALRGRLAFF
CDR3nt: TGTGCCGCCCTCAGGGGGCGGTTAGCTTTCTTT
d_gene: TRBD1
j_gene: TRBJ1-1
v_gene: TRBV28
abundance: many